This T cell receptor beta chain is drawn from a study of identical twins. The CDR3 is 15 residues long. CDR1 and CDR2 (germline): SEHNR, FQNEAQ (reference sequence). The trim removed 2 bases at V and 6 bases at J, leaving 4 bases unmatched. This clonotype was recorded a few times. Its antigen is as yet unknown. Broader study findings: Invariant T cells like MAIT and iNKT could partly confound the zero-insertion analyses. Twin-shared out-of-frame alpha sequences were enriched for low generation probability.

Healthy Caucasians provided all donations. The authors used template switching to add a universal primer site and gave cDNA unique molecular identifiers. TCRdb reprocessed the 5' RACE reads with MiXCR, giving one entry per CDR3 protein. The profile shows 1.5 million to 2 million distinct CDR3 sequences, more than 30% of them singletons. The clonotype was recovered from a newborn girl in good health. Material for sequencing was cord blood. The chain couples TRBV7-9 to TRBJ1-6, with TRBD1 matching 7 bases. CDR3 protein: CASSLFQGGNSPLHF. The CDR3 DNA reads TGTGCCAGCAGCTTATTTCAGGGGGGTAATTCACCCCTCCACTTT.